This T cell receptor beta chain was sequenced for a study of T-cell reconstitution after alpha-beta-depleted transplantation in children. V was clipped by 6 bases and J by 2 bases, with 16 bases between them. This CDR3 is built from 14 residues. Germline CDR1 reads DFQATT; CDR2 reads SNEGSKA (reference sequence). This clonotype was counted ten times or more. During its preparation, the TCRbeta library received unique molecular identifiers. MiXCR, applied by TCRdb to the PCR reads, yields one record per CDR3 protein. Of hundreds of thousands of distinct CDR3 sequences in the sample, 10% were seen once.

The specimen comprised PBMCs, sampled before TCRalphabeta/CD19-depleted stem cell transplant. This receptor was identified in a child aged 2-15 years with inherited bone marrow failure, due to receive a stem cell transplant. This chain joins TRBV20-1 and TRBJ2-5; no reliable D call. CDR3: CSAILISRQETQYF. CDR3 bases: TGCAGTGCAATCCTTATATCTAGACAAGAGACCCAGTACTTC.